This T cell receptor (beta chain) derives from a study of T cells in women clearing cervical HPV infection. The data were produced by immunoSEQ multiplex PCR, yet TCRdb's version contains in-frame clones alone and is incomplete. The sample holds more than 30,000 clones. This TCR came from a woman aged 18 to 69 with a cervical HPV16 infection that either progressed to CIN3+ or cleared (not recorded which). Sequenced input: blood buffy coat.

The CDR3 region is CASSPGTGGVEYEQYF. The CDR3 bases that were read are TGCGCCAGCAGTCCCGGGACAGGGGGTGTAGAGTACGAG. The chain combines TRBV10-1 with TRBJ2-7; TRBD1 matches 11 bases. Read coverage stops 3 residues before the CDR3 terminus; the germline J gene supplies the remainder. Germline V gene lookup returns CDR1 WNHNN and CDR2 SYGVQD (reference sequence). V was clipped by 5 bases and J by 4 bases; unmatched bases: 10. CDR3 length equals 16 residues.